This T cell receptor beta chain was identified during a study of T cell repertoires in ileal Crohn's disease. Some clones are missing from TCRdb's copy, which holds only in-frame ones; the method was immunoSEQ multiplex PCR. Found here are fewer than 450 clones, about 80% of them singletons; the top ten hold approximately 12%. V trimming: 4 bases; J trimming: 8 bases; junction bases outside the gene matches: 11. This CDR3 comprises 16 residues. The germline gives CDR1 KGHSY, CDR2 FQNENV. Time point defined: neoterminal ileum biopsy at postoperative endoscopy, about 6 months after surgery. The rearrangement joins TRBV16 to TRBJ1-2, with TRBD1 identical over 12 bases. This sequence originates from an adult with Crohn's disease. Sequencing used ileal tissue. The CDR3 nucleotides read TGTGCCAGCAGCCCGCGGGGACAGGGGGCGACCGGAGGCTACACCTTC. This encodes CASSPRGQGATGGYTF.